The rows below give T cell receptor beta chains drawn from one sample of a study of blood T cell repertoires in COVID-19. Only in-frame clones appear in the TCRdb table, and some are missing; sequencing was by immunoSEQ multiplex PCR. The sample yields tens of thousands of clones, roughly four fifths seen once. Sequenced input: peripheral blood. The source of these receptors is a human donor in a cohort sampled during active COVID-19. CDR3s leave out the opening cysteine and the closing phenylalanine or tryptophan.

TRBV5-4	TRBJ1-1	ASSLENRAGAF
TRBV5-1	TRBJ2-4	ASSLTGGSKNIQY
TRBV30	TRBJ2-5	AWTSGQETQY
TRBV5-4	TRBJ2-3	ASSLGRDRSNTDTQY
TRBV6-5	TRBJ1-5	ASSTGRNNNQPQH
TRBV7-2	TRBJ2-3	ASHLAGGPNTQY
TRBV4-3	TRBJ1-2	ASSQEQGNGYT
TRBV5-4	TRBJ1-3	ASSGGTAGNTIY
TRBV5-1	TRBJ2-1	ASSSRSVQGYSYNEQF
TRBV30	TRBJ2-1	AWVGQVVGEQF
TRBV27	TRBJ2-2	ASSLRDRILTGELF
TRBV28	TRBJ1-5	ANGRYSNQPQH
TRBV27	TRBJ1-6	ASSLRGSYNSPLH
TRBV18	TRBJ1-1	ASSPGQGRAF
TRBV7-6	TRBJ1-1	ASSFLGAEAF
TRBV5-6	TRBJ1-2	ATRGVSYGYT
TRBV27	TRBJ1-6	ASRLDRGYNSPLH
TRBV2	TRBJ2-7	ASSEEEGPSGSYEQY
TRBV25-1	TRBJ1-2	ASTGGVYGYT
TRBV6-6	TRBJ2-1	ASSYTLDRGAEQF
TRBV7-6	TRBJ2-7	ASSATPLASSSYEQY
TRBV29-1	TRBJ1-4	SVVGAGEKLF
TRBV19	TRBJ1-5	ASRRFEGKDQPQH
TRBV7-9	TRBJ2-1	ASSLGGGMGEQF
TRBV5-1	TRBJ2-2	ASSGSGGVTGELF
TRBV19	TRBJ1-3	ASSTDNSGNTIY
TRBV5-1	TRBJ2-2	ASYVTEAGGELF
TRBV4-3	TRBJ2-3	ASSQESSGGPTDTQY
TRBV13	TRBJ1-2	ASSSSSGPDGYT
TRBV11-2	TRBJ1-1	ASSTSTDRNTEAF
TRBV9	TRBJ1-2	ASRDYRGQSGYT
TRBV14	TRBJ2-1	ASSHIQGPYNEQF
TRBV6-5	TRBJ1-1	ASSYSVGAVTEAF
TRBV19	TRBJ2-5	ASSTSGGRWETQY
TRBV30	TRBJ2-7	AWSPVSYEQY
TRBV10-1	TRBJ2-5	ARTAETQY
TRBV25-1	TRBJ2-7	ASSPSEWGEQY
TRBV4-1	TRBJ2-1	ASSQDRASSSSYNEQF
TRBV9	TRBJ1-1	ASSVGQLQMNTEAF
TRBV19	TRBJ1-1	ASRGGTGANMNTEAF
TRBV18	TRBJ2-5	ASSPPVATGIETQY
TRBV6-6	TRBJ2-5	ASSGAQETQY
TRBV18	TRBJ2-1	ASSLTDTYNEQF
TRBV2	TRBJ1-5	ASKLGTNQPQH
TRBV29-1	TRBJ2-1	SAAGGFNGEQF
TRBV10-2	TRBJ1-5	ASRAGQGFNQPQH
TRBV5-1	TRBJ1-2	ASSTSGGADGYT
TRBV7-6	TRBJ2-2	ASSLKGANTGELF
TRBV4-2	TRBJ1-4	ASSHDGQSNEKLF
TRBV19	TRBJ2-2	ASRSPGLAGAGELF
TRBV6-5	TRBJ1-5	ASNRQGAGQPQH
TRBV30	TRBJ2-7	AWSRGHVTYEQY
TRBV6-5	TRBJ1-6	ASSYSPGVHSPLH
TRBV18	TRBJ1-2	ASSKDTDNYGYT